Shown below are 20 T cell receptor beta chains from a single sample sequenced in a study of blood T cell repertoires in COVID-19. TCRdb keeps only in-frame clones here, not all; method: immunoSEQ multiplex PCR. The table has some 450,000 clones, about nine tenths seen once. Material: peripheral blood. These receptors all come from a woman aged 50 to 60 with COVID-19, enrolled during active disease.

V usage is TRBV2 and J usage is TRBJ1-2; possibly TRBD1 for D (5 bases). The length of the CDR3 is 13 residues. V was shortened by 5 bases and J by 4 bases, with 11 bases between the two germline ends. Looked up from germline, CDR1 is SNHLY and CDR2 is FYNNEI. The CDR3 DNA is TGTGCCAGCAGTCCGGCGGGGGGCTATGGCTACACCTTC. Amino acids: CASSPAGGYGYTF.

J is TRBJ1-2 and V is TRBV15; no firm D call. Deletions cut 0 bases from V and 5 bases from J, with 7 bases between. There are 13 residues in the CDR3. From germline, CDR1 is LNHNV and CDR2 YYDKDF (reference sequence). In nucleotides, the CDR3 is TGTGCCACCAGCAGAGAGAGGGAGTATGGCTACACCTTC. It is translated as CATSREREYGYTF.

DNA for the CDR3: TGTGCCAGCAGCTTGCAGCGGGGGCTCACAGATACGCAGTATTTT. It is translated as CASSLQRGLTDTQYF. The V gene is TRBV9, the J gene TRBJ2-3; 8 nucleotides match TRBD2. The CDR3 sequence is 15 residues long. The V segment lost 4 bases and the J segment 2 bases; nucleotides outside the gene matches: 6. Germline lookup yields CDR1 SGDLS and CDR2 YYNGEE.

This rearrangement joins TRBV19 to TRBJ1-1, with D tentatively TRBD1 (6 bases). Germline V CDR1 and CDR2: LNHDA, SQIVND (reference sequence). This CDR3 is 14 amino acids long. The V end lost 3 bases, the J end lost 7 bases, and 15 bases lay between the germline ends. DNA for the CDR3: TGTGCCAGTAGTATCCCCACAGGGAGCCTTGAAGCTTTCTTT. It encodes CASSIPTGSLEAFF.

In DNA, the CDR3 is TGTGCCTGGAGTTTCGGAACAGCTAACTATGGCTACACCTTC. This sequence encodes CAWSFGTANYGYTF. The chain links TRBV30 to TRBJ1-2; no firm D call. From germline, CDR1 is GTSNPN and CDR2 SVGIG (reference sequence). The CDR3 covers 14 residues. With 2 bases removed from V and 0 bases from J, the gap between germline ends came to 10 bases.

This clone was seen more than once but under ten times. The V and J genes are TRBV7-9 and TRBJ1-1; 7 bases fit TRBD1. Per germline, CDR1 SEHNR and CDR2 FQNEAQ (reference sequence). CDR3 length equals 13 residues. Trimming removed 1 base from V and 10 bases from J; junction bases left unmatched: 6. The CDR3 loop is CASSLEGQQRAFF. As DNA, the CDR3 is TGTGCCAGCAGCTTAGAGGGACAGCAGCGAGCTTTCTTT.

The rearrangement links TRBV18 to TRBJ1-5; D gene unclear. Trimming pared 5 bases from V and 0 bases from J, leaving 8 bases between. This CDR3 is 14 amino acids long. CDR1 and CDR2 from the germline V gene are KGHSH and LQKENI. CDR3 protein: CASSEAGSNQPQHF. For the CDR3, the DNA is TGTGCCAGCTCAGAGGCGGGTAGCAATCAGCCCCAGCATTTT.

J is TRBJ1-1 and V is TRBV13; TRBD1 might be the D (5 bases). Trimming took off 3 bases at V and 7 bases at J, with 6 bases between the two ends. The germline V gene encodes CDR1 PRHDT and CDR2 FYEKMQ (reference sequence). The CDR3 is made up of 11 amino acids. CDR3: CASSFRGEAFF. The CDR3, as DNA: TGTGCCAGCAGCTTTAGGGGTGAAGCTTTCTTT.

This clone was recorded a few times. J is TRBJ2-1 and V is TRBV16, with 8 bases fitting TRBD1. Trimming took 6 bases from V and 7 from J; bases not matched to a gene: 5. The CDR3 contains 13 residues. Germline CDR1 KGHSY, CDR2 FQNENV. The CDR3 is CASRRGQANEQFF. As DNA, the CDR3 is TGTGCCAGCAGACGGGGACAGGCGAATGAGCAGTTCTTC.

The CDR3: CASIDAGTNEKLFF. The CDR3 DNA reads as TGTGCCAGCATTGACGCAGGGACAAACGAAAAACTGTTTTTT. V usage is TRBV6-6 and J usage is TRBJ1-4; D might be TRBD1 (6 bases). The CDR3 length is 14 residues. Germline values: CDR1 MNHNY, CDR2 SVGAGI (reference sequence). The V and J ends lost 7 bases and 8 bases respectively, with 17 bases between them.

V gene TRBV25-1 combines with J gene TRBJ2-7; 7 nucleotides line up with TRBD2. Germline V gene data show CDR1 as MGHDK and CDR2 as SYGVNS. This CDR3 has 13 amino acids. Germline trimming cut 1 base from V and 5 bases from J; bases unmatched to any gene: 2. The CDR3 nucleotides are TGTGCCAGCAGTGAATGGGGGGGGGACGAGCAGTACTTC. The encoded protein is CASSEWGGDEQYF.

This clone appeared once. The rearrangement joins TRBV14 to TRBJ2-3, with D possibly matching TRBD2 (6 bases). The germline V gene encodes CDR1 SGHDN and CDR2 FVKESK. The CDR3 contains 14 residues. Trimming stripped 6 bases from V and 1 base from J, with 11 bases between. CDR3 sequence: CASRPWRGTDTQYF. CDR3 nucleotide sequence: TGTGCCAGCAGACCCTGGAGGGGCACAGATACGCAGTATTTT.

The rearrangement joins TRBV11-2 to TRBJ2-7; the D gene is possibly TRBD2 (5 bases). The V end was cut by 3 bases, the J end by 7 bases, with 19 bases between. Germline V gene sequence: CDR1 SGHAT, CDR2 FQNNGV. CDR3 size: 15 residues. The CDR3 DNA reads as TGTGCCAGCAGCTTCCCCCGGGCCATCGGGGTAGAGCAGTACTTC. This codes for CASSFPRAIGVEQYF.

The CDR3 sequence: CATSDGSGGGNAFF. The CDR3, as DNA: TGTGCCACCAGTGATGGGTCGGGCGGAGGTAACGCTTTCTTT. The J gene is TRBJ1-1, the V gene TRBV24-1; D not certain. CDR1 is KGHDR and CDR2 is SFDVKD in the germline V gene. V lost 3 bases and J 11 bases, leaving 18 bases between the germline ends. The CDR3 runs to 14 residues.

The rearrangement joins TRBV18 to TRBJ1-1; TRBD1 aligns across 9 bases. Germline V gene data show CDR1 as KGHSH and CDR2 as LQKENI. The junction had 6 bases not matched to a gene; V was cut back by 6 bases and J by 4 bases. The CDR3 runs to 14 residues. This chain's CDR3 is CASSPGQGFTEAFF. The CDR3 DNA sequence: TGTGCCAGCTCCCCCGGACAGGGGTTCACTGAAGCTTTCTTT.

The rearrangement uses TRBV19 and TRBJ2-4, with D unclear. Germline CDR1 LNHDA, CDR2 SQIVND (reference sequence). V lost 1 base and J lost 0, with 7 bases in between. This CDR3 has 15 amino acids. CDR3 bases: TGTGCCAGTAGTATAGGGGCCCTAGCCAAAAACATTCAGTACTTC. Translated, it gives CASSIGALAKNIQYF.

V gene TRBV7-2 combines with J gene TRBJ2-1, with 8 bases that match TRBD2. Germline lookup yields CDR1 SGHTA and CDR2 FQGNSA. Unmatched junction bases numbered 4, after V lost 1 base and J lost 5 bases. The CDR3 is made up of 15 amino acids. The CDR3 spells CASSLGGGGHNEQFF. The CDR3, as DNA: TGTGCCAGCAGCTTAGGTGGCGGGGGGCACAATGAGCAGTTCTTC.

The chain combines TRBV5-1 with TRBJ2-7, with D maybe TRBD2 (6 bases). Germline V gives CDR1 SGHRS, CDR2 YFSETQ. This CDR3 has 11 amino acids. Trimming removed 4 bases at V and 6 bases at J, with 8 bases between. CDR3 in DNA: TGCGCCAGCAGCCCGGGACTCGAGCAGTACTTC. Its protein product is CASSPGLEQYF.

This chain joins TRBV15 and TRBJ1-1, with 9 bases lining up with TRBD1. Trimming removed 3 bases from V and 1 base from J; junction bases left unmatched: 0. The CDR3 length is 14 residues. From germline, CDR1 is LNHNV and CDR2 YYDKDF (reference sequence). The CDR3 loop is CATSRGQGNTEAFF. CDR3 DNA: TGTGCCACCAGCAGGGGACAGGGGAACACTGAAGCTTTCTTT.

CDR3 residues: CASSPHGDTQYF. DNA of the CDR3: TGTGCCAGCTCACCTCACGGGGATACGCAGTATTTT. The chain couples TRBV18 to TRBJ2-3; D gene ambiguous. The germline V gene encodes CDR1 KGHSH and CDR2 LQKENI. The CDR3 loop spans 12 amino acids. V lost 3 bases and J 6 bases, leaving 7 bases between the germline ends.